A single sample gave rise to the 19 T cell receptor beta chains below, sequenced in a study of blood T cell repertoires in COVID-19. Clones were sequenced by immunoSEQ multiplex PCR, and TCRdb holds only the in-frame ones, with some missing. The repertoire holds 300,000 to 350,000 clones, 88% seen once, with around 4.6% in the top ten. The sample comprised PBMCs or T cells enriched from blood (not recorded which). These receptors originate from a man between 25 and 39 years old who had recovered from COVID-19.

The CDR3 region is CASSLAFGSGGEKLFF. CDR3 coding DNA: TGCGCCAGCAGCTTGGCCTTTGGGTCTGGCGGAGAAAAACTGTTTTTT. The rearrangement uses TRBV5-1 and TRBJ1-4, with D unresolved. V lost 0 bases and J lost 8, with 17 bases in between. Germline assignment: CDR1 SGHRS and CDR2 YFSETQ. CDR3 length: 16 residues.

The rearrangement uses TRBV10-3 and TRBJ1-3, with D unresolved. There are 13 residues in the CDR3. In germline, CDR1 is ENHRY, CDR2 SYGVKD. Trimming stripped 7 bases from V and 2 bases from J, with 9 bases between. CDR3 in amino acids: CAITATAGNTIYF. In nucleotides, the CDR3 is TGTGCCATCACAGCTACAGCTGGAAACACCATATATTTT.

The chain recombines TRBV28 with TRBJ2-7; 7 positions agree with TRBD2. Looked up from germline, CDR1 is MDHEN and CDR2 is SYDVKM. The CDR3 extends over 14 amino acids. V was pared by 3 bases and J by 4 bases, with 6 bases of the junction left unmatched. DNA of the CDR3: TGTGCCAGCAGTTTTCTAGCGGAGACTTACGAGCAGTACTTC. Its translation is CASSFLAETYEQYF.

The chain joins TRBV10-1 to TRBJ2-1; the D gene is possibly TRBD1 (6 bases). The CDR3 spans 14 residues. V lost 5 bases and J lost 2, with 10 bases in between. CDR1 is WNHNN, CDR2 SYGVQD, per germline (reference sequence). CDR3 nucleotide sequence: TGCGCCAGCAGTTGGGACATCACCTACAATGAGCAGTTCTTC. Translated, it gives CASSWDITYNEQFF.

The chain is built from TRBV4-1 and TRBJ1-2; D is possibly TRBD1 (6 bases). The CDR3 length is 16 residues. Germline V lookup: CDR1 MGHRA, CDR2 YSYEKL. Trimming took off 4 bases at V and 6 bases at J, with 21 bases between the two ends. The CDR3 DNA reads TGCGCCAGCAGCCTGGCCCCACAGGGTCGGAAGGATGGCTACACCTTC. Encoded protein: CASSLAPQGRKDGYTF.

V and J are TRBV3-1 (or the pseudogene TRBV3-2) and TRBJ2-5, with 12 bases matching TRBD2. The ends lost 4 bases at V and 3 bases at J; junction bases unmatched: 6. Germline values: CDR1 LGHDT, CDR2 YNNKEL (reference sequence). The CDR3 runs to 16 residues. The chain's CDR3 is CASSPGASGGEETQYF. The CDR3 bases are TGTGCCAGCAGCCCCGGTGCTAGCGGGGGGGAAGAGACCCAGTACTTC.

The rearrangement links TRBV7-6 to TRBJ2-2; 13 nucleotides align to TRBD2. The V gene's germline CDR1 is SGHVS and CDR2 FNYEAQ. The CDR3 totals 17 residues. The junction had 3 bases not matched to a gene; V was cut back by 0 bases and J by 5 bases. Here the CDR3 DNA reads TGTGCCAGCAGCTTAGCTGTGACTAGCGGGGGGACCGGGGAGCTGTTTTTT. Its protein product is CASSLAVTSGGTGELFF.

This chain joins TRBV9 and TRBJ1-1; D call uncertain. The CDR3 contains 15 residues. Trimming left V 0 bases short and J 4 bases short, with 13 bases between. Germline loops: CDR1 SGDLS, CDR2 YYNGEE. Here the CDR3 reads CASSVGAGFGTEAFF. The CDR3 DNA sequence: TGTGCCAGCAGCGTAGGAGCGGGATTCGGCACTGAAGCTTTCTTT. Full variable domain (missing parts from reference TRBV9 and TRBJ1-1): DSGVTQTPKHLITATGQRVTLRCSPRSGDLSVYWYQQSLDQGLQFLIQYYNGEERAKGNILERFSAQQFPDLHSELNLSSLELGDSALYFCASSVGAGFGTEAFFGQGTRLTVV.

The V and J genes are TRBV3-1 (or the pseudogene TRBV3-2) and TRBJ1-6; D uncertain. The germline V and J ends were trimmed by 6 bases and 6 bases, with 15 bases remaining between them. Germline assignment: CDR1 LGHDT and CDR2 YNNKEL (reference sequence). The CDR3 has 15 amino acids. CDR3 protein: CASRPIGGSNSPLHF. CDR3 sequence (DNA): TGTGCCAGCAGACCCATCGGAGGGAGTAATTCACCCCTCCACTTT.

The chain links TRBV24-1 to TRBJ2-2; TRBD1 aligns across 7 bases. The germline gives CDR1 KGHDR, CDR2 SFDVKD. V lost 0 bases and J lost 6; bases outside the gene matches: 12. This CDR3 is built from 18 residues. The CDR3 coding sequence is TGTGCCACCAGTGATTTGCACTCGGGCAGGGGGTCCCCCGGGGAGCTGTTTTTT. Translation: CATSDLHSGRGSPGELFF.

This clone has only one observation. The rearrangement joins TRBV20-1 to TRBJ2-5, with 7 bases lining up with TRBD2. Germline trimming cut 7 bases from V and 5 bases from J; bases unmatched to any gene: 4. The CDR3 has 11 amino acids. CDR1 is DFQATT and CDR2 is SNEGSKA in the germline V gene (reference sequence). In nucleotides, the CDR3 is TGCAGTGGGACTAGTTTGGAGACCCAGTACTTC. It is translated as CSGTSLETQYF.

The chain joins TRBV27 to TRBJ2-7; TRBD1 aligns across 9 bases. Germline CDR1 and CDR2: MNHEY and SMNVEV (reference sequence). Trimming at V came to 1 base and at J to 5 bases, leaving 9 bases not matched to a gene. The CDR3 is 16 amino acids. CDR3 sequence: CASSLYLQGAYDEQYF. The CDR3 bases are TGTGCCAGCAGTTTATATCTACAGGGGGCGTATGACGAGCAGTACTTC.

The gene calls are TRBV7-2 and TRBJ2-2; TRBD2 aligns across 11 bases. V shed 5 bases and J 7 bases; nucleotides not matched to a gene: 6. This CDR3 region has 15 residues. The germline CDR1 and CDR2 sequences are SGHTA and FQGNSA. CDR3 coding DNA: TGTGCCAGCAGCCTTAGCGGGGGGGCGATCGGGGAGCTGTTTTTT. It encodes CASSLSGGAIGELFF.

The chain has TRBV3-1 (or the pseudogene TRBV3-2) and TRBJ2-3; the match to TRBD2 covers 9 bases. Germline CDR1 LGHDT, CDR2 YNNKEL (reference sequence). Trimming removed 3 bases from V and 2 bases from J; junction bases left unmatched: 9. The CDR3 length is 17 residues. CDR3 bases: TGTGCCAGCAGCCAGGTCTTTCTAGCGGGGACCACAGATACGCAGTATTTT. It translates to CASSQVFLAGTTDTQYF.

The chain couples TRBV2 to TRBJ1-5; D gene ambiguous. Germline CDR1 reads SNHLY; CDR2 reads FYNNEI. The CDR3 length is 16 residues. Deletions cut 2 bases from V and 0 bases from J, with 11 bases between. The CDR3, as DNA: TGTGCCAGCAGTGAATTCTCGGGATTTAGCAATCAGCCCCAGCATTTT. Translating gives CASSEFSGFSNQPQHF.

J is TRBJ2-5 and V is TRBV5-1; tentatively, D is TRBD1 (6 bases). CDR3 length: 15 residues. Germline CDR1 SGHRS, CDR2 YFSETQ. V lost 0 bases to trimming and J lost 4 bases, with 13 bases between them. CDR3 loop: CASSLVRGRGETQYF. DNA of the CDR3: TGCGCCAGCAGCTTGGTTCGCGGCAGGGGAGAGACCCAGTACTTC.

V gene TRBV7-8 combines with J gene TRBJ2-7; 8 nucleotides agree with TRBD1. The length of the CDR3 is 15 residues. With 0 bases clipped from V and 7 bases from J, the junction kept 8 bases outside the gene matches. In germline, CDR1 is SGHVS, CDR2 FQNEAQ. The CDR3 sequence: CASSLAAGGAGEQYF. For the CDR3, the DNA is TGTGCCAGCAGCTTAGCGGCAGGGGGCGCGGGGGAGCAGTACTTC.

This chain connects TRBV18 to TRBJ1-1; 10 nucleotides match TRBD1. There are 13 residues in the CDR3. Germline CDR1 reads KGHSH; CDR2 reads LQKENI. J was trimmed by 7 bases and V by 6 bases; bases with no gene match: 5. In DNA form, the CDR3 reads TGTGCCAGCTCTCGACAGGGGGCCATTGAAGCTTTCTTT. The encoded protein is CASSRQGAIEAFF.

The V and J genes are TRBV11-2 and TRBJ2-6; D not resolved. The CDR3 is 14 amino acids. The ends were cut back, 8 bases at V and 0 bases at J, with 8 bases in the middle. Germline CDR1 reads SGHAT; CDR2 reads FQNNGV. CDR3 amino acids: CASGVDSGANVLTF. As DNA, the CDR3 is TGTGCCAGCGGAGTGGACTCTGGGGCCAACGTCCTGACTTTC.